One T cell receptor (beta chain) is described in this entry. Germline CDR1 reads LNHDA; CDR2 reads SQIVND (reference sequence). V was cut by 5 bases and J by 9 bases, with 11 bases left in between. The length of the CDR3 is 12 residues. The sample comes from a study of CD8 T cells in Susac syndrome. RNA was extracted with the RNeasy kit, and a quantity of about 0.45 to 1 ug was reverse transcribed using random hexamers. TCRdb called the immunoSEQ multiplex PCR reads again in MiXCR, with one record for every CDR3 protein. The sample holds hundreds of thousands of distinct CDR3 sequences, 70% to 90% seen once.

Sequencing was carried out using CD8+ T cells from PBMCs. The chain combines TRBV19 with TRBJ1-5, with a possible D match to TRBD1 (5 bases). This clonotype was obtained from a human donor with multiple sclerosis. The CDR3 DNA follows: TGTGCCAGTAGTGGGGGACCGGCGCCCCAGCATTTT. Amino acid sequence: CASSGGPAPQHF.